This T cell receptor (beta chain) was sequenced during a study of OX40 agonist ivuxolimab in advanced cancers. Study-wide background: The dose-escalation group included hepatocellular carcinoma, melanoma, renal cell carcinoma and head and neck cancer. Partial response was recorded in three patients: one hepatocellular carcinoma and two cutaneous melanoma cases. General observations from the study: The CD4+ and CD8+ T cells in the blood had expanded clonally by week 6 at 0.1 to 3.0 mg/kg.

The length of the CDR3 is 13 residues. CDR1 KGHSH and CDR2 LQKENI come from the germline V gene. Between the trimmed V and J ends, which lost 6 bases and 5 bases, there was a span of 12 bases. Comments on this clone: Antigen specificity is unknown.

Measured with immunoSEQ multiplex PCR; TCRdb has only the in-frame clones, and not every one. The sample records around 56,000 clones, around 88% being singletons. V is TRBV18 and J is TRBJ2-3, with D maybe TRBD2 (6 bases). The sample was CD4+ or CD8+ T cells sorted from blood, taken in a trial of the OX40 agonist ivuxolimab. The sequence came from an adult with an advanced solid tumor such as melanoma, head and neck, liver or kidney cancer. CDR3 sequence reads: CASSSGVEDTQYF. In DNA form, the CDR3 reads TGTGCCAGCTCGTCGGGGGTGGAAGATACGCAGTATTTT.